The T cell receptor (beta chain) under discussion was sequenced for a study of blood T cell repertoires in COVID-19. Study summary: Acute-phase and convalescent COVID-19 samples originated in the United States, Italy and Spain. The cDNA or gDNA used as material had been derived from T cells, B-cell-depleted T cells, or PBMCs.

V lost 5 bases and J lost 2, with 14 bases in between. The CDR3 contains 15 residues. Germline V gene lookup returns CDR1 SGHVS and CDR2 FNYEAQ. Original processing notes: Amplification of reference gene primers was used by the study to estimate nucleated cell counts. Produced via immunoSEQ multiplex PCR; TCRdb's table is partial and in-frame only. D and trimming were read from the DNA, whereas the V and J calls and clone size are those reported in that table. The table has more than 200,000 clones, roughly 84% seen once. The sample consisted of peripheral blood. The V call is TRBV7-6, the J call TRBJ2-3; D is perhaps TRBD1 (6 bases). This sequence originates from a woman aged 40-49 years who had recovered from COVID-19. CDR3 sequence: CASSPGQSSTDTQYF. The CDR3 nucleotides read TGTGCCAGCAGCCCCGGACAGTCTTCCACAGATACGCAGTATTTT.